What follows is one TCR beta chain and its context. This clone is identified as medium-sized (0.01 to 0.1%). It lacks a known antigen. No much larger clone is present one base from it, and per-base qualities are unavailable. The data were obtained in a study of cytotoxic CD8 clonotypes in ibrutinib-treated CLL (dated by TCRdb to 2020 to 2022). In the study overall: The cohort had around twelve relapsed/refractory and more than 14 treatment-naive patients; some 17 were IGHV unmutated. Responses were partial in roughly 24 patients and complete in 2; after median about 68 months follow-up, about 14 stayed in remission and roughly twelve progressed. Response samples were obtained after a median of approximately eleven months of treatment, with a range of roughly 6 to 36 months. On average, each sample had 255,043 productive templates and roughly 95,000 productive rearrangements. Longitudinal samples were available for about 30% of the 86 trial participants. Cryopreserved peripheral blood mononuclear cells were obtained before treatment, at response, and at either sustained remission or disease progression.

The goal of deep resolution MiSeq sequencing was a depth between 1 in 1 million and 1 in 200,000 T cells, and coverage averaged 10x per clonotype. TCR beta libraries were generated with the immunoSEQ hsTCRB Kit. Per the authors' processing: The data were analyzed with ImmunoSEQ Analyzer and ImmunoSEQ Data Assistant, and V, D and J gene assignments followed IMGT definitions. Clonality, which ranges from 0 to 1, was calculated by subtracting the normalized Shannon entropy of productive rearrangement frequencies from one. Public clonotype analysis was restricted to overrepresented clonotypes comprising at least 0.05% of each patient's repertoire. Repertoires from 10 to 15 age-matched healthy donors in immuneACCESS were used as clonality controls. This immuneACCESS table, as held by TCRdb, lists in-frame sequences with V and J called but not all clones. Of the missing ones, under half trace to an unresolved V gene in checked studies; the others have no known cause. D and trimming come from the DNA, and the V and J calls and clone size come from that table. Present in this sample are about 8,600 clones, 60% to 75% of which were seen just once. The ten largest clones add up to more than 30% of the sample.

Including cysteine and phenylalanine, the CDR3 has 15 amino acids. The read is trimmed to its CDR3 DNA, 45 bases read in frame from base 1. Reading the germline V gene (reference sequence) gives CDR1 LNHNV and CDR2 YYDKDF. V sheds 2 bases and J sheds 4 bases, leaving 12 bases between their ends. Findings and caveats that apply to the study as a whole: Clonality increased at ibrutinib response, stayed stable in sustained remission, and fell back toward baseline at progression. Public clonotypes were rare and either shrank or stayed stable during treatment, and the rise in clonality at ibrutinib response reflected expansion of private clonotypes. Baseline clonality was found to be higher than that of age-matched healthy donors and was strongly correlated with circulating CD8+ T-cell counts. Lymph node repertoires were not examined, and the timing of sampling was not matched between patients in sustained remission and those whose disease progressed.

For TCR beta library preparation, roughly 2 micrograms of genomic DNA were extracted from the cryopreserved PBMCs. Longitudinal blood samples from CLL patients on ibrutinib monotherapy underwent high-throughput TCR beta sequencing. The patients took part in an open-label, single-center phase 2 trial of ibrutinib monotherapy. Sequenced material: PBMCs, taken before ibrutinib treatment. The V and J segments used are TRBV15 and TRBJ1-5; a tentative D call is TRBD1 (5 bases match). The sequence was collected from a human donor with chronic lymphocytic leukemia. The CDR3 corresponds to CATSRTYGGNQPQHF. The sequence in DNA is TGTGCCACCAGCAGAACCTATGGGGGGAATCAGCCCCAGCATTTT.